A selection of T cell receptor beta chains follows, all from one sample in a study of OX40 agonist ivuxolimab in advanced cancers. Sequenced by immunoSEQ multiplex PCR; TCRdb stores in-frame clones only, minus some. The sample lists roughly 41,000 clones, roughly nine tenths occurring once. The sequences come from CD4+ or CD8+ T cells sorted from blood, collected in a trial of the OX40 agonist ivuxolimab. These receptors all come from an adult with an advanced solid tumor such as melanoma, head and neck, liver or kidney cancer. Each CDR3 is given with its conserved first and last residue. Clone sizes are given selectively: once, few, many, or a class where the clone is expanded.

j_call | clone_size | v_call | cdr3_aa
TRBJ2-1 | . | TRBV9 | CASSVGGGSPSEQFF
TRBJ1-2 | . | TRBV7-9 | CASSPERGSYTF
TRBJ1-5 | . | TRBV27 | CASSSKGWTGPGQPQHF
TRBJ2-2 | few | TRBV9 | CASSVSAGADTGELFF
TRBJ1-1 | . | TRBV6-1 | CASSVYGQNTEAFF
TRBJ2-3 | . | TRBV7-3 | CASSPSGGADTQYF
TRBJ2-6 | . | TRBV11-2 | CASSTRPSGANVLTF
TRBJ2-4 | . | TRBV29-1 | CSVEGPGQNIQYF
TRBJ2-3 | . | TRBV7-7 | CASSQDGGGTDTQYF
TRBJ1-1 | . | TRBV7-3 | CASSLTAGRNTEAFF
TRBJ1-5 | . | TRBV19 | CASSTEDQPQHF
TRBJ1-2 | . | TRBV5-6 | CASSFYASNYGYTF
TRBJ1-5 | . | TRBV30 | CAWSHGGDQPQHF
TRBJ1-2 | . | TRBV7-7 | CASSLAGGRGYTF
TRBJ2-7 | . | TRBV6-5 | CAISERGDSYEQYF
TRBJ1-2 | . | TRBV18 | CASSPSLKTNYGYTF
TRBJ2-1 | . | TRBV13 | CASSFQGGANNEQFF
TRBJ2-7 | few | TRBV6-7 | CATKVRMTGHLYEQYF
TRBJ2-2 | . | TRBV5-5 | CASSLGLAVELFF
TRBJ1-1 | . | TRBV4-3 | CASSQETGWYTEAFF
TRBJ1-2 | once | TRBV19 | CASSKRRGGNRGYGYTF
TRBJ1-5 | . | TRBV6-1 | CASSRDSGGSQPQHF
TRBJ2-3 | . | TRBV7-2 | CASSFAILTDTQYF
TRBJ2-2 | . | TRBV5-1 | CASSKGQGIGELFF
TRBJ2-7 | . | TRBV7-6 | CASSRDAYSYEQYF
TRBJ1-2 | few | TRBV6-1 | CASSLQGALGGYTF
TRBJ2-3 | . | TRBV4-1 | CASSFGQAGTDTQYF
TRBJ2-2 | . | TRBV7-9 | CASSLSGGSTYYTGELFF
TRBJ2-7 | once | TRBV13 | CASSEPNPQYF
TRBJ1-2 | . | TRBV19 | CASSIRDRPTYGYTF
TRBJ2-1 | once | TRBV5-1 | CASSPMTSGGYNEQFF
TRBJ1-3 | . | TRBV29-1 | CSVGRDSGNTIYF
TRBJ2-6 | . | TRBV6-8 | CASSHGDRGSGANVLTF
TRBJ2-1 | . | TRBV5-1 | CASSLGTGTSYNEQFF
TRBJ2-1 | . | TRBV6-6 | CASTSLHEQFF
TRBJ2-3 | . | TRBV29-1 | CSVVVGNGAQYF
TRBJ2-3 | . | TRBV7-9 | CASSYWTSGGDKYF
TRBJ2-1 | once | TRBV19 | CASSILAGGKYNEQFF
TRBJ2-7 | . | TRBV5-1 | CASSFGTSGSYEQYF
TRBJ2-2 | . | TRBV7-3 | CASSLTPGQLSTGELFF
TRBJ1-1 | . | TRBV6-6 | CASSPLTPNTEAFF
TRBJ2-7 | . | TRBV6-5 | CASSSARDPGKYEQYF
TRBJ2-7 | once | TRBV7-6 | CASSLEAVGPYEQYF
TRBJ2-1 | . | TRBV9 | CASSVASGGNEQFF
TRBJ2-3 | . | TRBV9 | CASSDSGGSTDTQYF
TRBJ2-7 | . | TRBV5-4 | CASSRTQGVSYEQYF
TRBJ2-3 | . | TRBV4-2 | CASSQVLQSTDTQYF
TRBJ1-2 | . | TRBV5-4 | CASSRDRNLNYGYTF
TRBJ1-1 | . | TRBV5-1 | CASSSQRGNTEAFF
TRBJ1-5 | . | TRBV9 | CASSVNPGQPQHF
TRBJ2-6 | . | TRBV11-2 | CASSLTGGPGGANVLTF
TRBJ1-2 | . | TRBV4-3 | CASSPSGQSFYGYTF
. | . | TRBV13 | CASSLESLGGSYEQYF
TRBJ2-2 | . | TRBV18 | CASSPQGDTGELFF
TRBJ1-5 | once | TRBV7-2 | CASSLAGSQPQHF
TRBJ2-4 | once | TRBV10-3 | CAISSGGRAKNIQYF
TRBJ2-1 | . | TRBV7-2 | CASSLWGDPYNEQFF
TRBJ2-1 | . | TRBV7-9 | CASSSQPGSGEQFF
TRBJ2-7 | . | TRBV19 | CASSISGTGSYEQYF